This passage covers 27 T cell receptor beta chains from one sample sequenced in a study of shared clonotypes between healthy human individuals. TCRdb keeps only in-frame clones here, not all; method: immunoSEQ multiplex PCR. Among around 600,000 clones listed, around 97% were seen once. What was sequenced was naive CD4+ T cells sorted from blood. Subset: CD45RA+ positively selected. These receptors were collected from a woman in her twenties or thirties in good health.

The DNA for the CDR3 is TGTGCCAGCAGCATAGCTAGCGGGAGACCCTACGAGCAGTACTTC. This gives the protein CASSIASGRPYEQYF. The chain is built from TRBV28 and TRBJ2-7; TRBD2 matches at 10 bases. CDR1 and CDR2 (germline): MDHEN, SYDVKM. The CDR3 runs to 15 residues. After removal of 6 bases from V and 2 bases from J, the junction contained 7 bases not matched to a gene. The whole variable domain, filled in from reference TRBV28 and TRBJ2-7, reads DVKVTQSSRYLVKRTGEKVFLECVQDMDHENMFWYRQDPGLGLRLIYFSYDVKMKEKGDIPEGYSVSREKKERFSLILESASTNQTSMYLCASSIASGRPYEQYFGPGTRLTVT.

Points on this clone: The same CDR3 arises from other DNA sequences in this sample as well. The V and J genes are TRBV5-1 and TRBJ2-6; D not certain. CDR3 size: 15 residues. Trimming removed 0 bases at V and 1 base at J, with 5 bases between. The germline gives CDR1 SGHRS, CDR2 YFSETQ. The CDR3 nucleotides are TGCGCCAGCAGCTTGGTCGGGTCTGGGGCCAACGTCCTGACTTTC. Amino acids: CASSLVGSGANVLTF. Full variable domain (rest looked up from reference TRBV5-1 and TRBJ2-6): KAGVTQTPRYLIKTRGQQVTLSCSPISGHRSVSWYQQTPGQGLQFLFEYFSETQRNKGNFPGRFSGRQFSNSRSEMNVSTLELGDSALYLCASSLVGSGANVLTFGAGSRLTVL.

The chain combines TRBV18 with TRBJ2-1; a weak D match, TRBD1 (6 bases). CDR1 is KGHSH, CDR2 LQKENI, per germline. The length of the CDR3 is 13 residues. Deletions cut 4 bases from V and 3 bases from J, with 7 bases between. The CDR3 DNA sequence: TGTGCCAGCTCACTGGACAGCTACAATGAGCAGTTCTTC. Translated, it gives CASSLDSYNEQFF.

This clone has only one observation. The CDR3 bases are TGTGCCAGCAGGGGGGACAGCTCTGGAAACACCATATATTTT. The encoded protein is CASRGDSSGNTIYF. V usage is TRBV27 and J usage is TRBJ1-3; 7 bases are shared with TRBD1. The V and J ends lost 6 bases and 0 bases, in that order; junction bases with no gene match: 2. The CDR3 runs to 14 residues. Germline loops: CDR1 MNHEY, CDR2 SMNVEV (reference sequence).

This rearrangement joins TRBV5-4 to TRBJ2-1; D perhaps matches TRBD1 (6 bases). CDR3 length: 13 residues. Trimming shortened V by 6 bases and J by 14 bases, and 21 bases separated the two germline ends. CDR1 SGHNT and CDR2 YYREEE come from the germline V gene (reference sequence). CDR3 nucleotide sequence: TGTGCCAGCACCGAAGTCAGGGGCAGGGACGAGTTCTTC. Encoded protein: CASTEVRGRDEFF.

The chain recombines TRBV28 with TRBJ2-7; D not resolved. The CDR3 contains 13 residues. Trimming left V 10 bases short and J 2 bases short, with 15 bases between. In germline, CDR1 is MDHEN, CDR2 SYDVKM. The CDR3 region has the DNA TGTGCCACCCAGACGGGTGGACCCTACGAGCAGTACTTC. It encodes CATQTGGPYEQYF.

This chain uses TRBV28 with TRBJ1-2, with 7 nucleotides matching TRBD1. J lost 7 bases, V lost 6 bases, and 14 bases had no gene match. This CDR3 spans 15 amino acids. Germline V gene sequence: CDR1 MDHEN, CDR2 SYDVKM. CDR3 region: CASSPTEGAVRGYTF. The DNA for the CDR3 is TGTGCCAGCAGCCCTACGGAGGGGGCTGTCCGTGGCTACACCTTC.

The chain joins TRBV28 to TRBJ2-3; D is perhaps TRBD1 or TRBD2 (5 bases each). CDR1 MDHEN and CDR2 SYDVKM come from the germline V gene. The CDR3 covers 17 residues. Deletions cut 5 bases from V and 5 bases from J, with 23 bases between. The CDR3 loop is CASSGHSRDAERDTQYF. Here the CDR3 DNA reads TGTGCCAGCAGTGGTCACTCCCGGGACGCCGAAAGAGATACGCAGTATTTT.

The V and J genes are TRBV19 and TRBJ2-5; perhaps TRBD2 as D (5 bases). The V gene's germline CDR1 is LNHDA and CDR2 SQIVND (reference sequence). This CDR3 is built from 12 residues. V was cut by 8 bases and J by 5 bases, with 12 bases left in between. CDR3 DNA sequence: TGTGCCAGTTCACGGGGTTTGGAGACCCAGTACTTC. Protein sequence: CASSRGLETQYF.

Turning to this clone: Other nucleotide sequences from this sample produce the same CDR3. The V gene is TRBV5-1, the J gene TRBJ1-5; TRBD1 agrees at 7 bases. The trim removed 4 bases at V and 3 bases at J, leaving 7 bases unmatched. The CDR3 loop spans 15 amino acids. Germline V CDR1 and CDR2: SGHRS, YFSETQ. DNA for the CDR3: TGCGCCAGCAGCCTGGGGGACAGCTCCAATCAGCCCCAGCATTTT. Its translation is CASSLGDSSNQPQHF.

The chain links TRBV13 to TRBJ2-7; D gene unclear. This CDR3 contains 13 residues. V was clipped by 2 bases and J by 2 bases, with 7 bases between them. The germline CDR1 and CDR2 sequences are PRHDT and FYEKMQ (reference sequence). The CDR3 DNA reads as TGTGCCAGCAGCTTAAAAGTCCCCTACGAGCAGTACTTC. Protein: CASSLKVPYEQYF.

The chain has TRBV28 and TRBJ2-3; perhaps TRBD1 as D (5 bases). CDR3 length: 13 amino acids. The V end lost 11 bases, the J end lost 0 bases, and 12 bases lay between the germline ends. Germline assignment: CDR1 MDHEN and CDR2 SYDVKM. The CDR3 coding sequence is TGTGCCGGACGACAGACTAGCACAGATACGCAGTATTTT. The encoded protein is CAGRQTSTDTQYF. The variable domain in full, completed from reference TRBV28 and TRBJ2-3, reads DVKVTQSSRYLVKRTGEKVFLECVQDMDHENMFWYRQDPGLGLRLIYFSYDVKMKEKGDIPEGYSVSREKKERFSLILESASTNQTSMYLCAGRQTSTDTQYFGPGTRLTVL.

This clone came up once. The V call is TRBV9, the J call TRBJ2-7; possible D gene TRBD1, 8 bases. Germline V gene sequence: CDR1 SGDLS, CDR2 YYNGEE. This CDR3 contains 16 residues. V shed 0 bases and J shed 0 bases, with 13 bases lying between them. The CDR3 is CASSVGGGTGSYEQYF. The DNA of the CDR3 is TGTGCCAGCAGCGTAGGGGGAGGGACAGGCTCCTACGAGCAGTACTTC.

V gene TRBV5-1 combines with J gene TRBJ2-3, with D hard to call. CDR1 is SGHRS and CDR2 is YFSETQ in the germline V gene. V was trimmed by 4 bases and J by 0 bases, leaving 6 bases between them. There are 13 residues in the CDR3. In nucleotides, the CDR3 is TGCGCCAGCAGCCATTTTAGCACAGATACGCAGTATTTT. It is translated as CASSHFSTDTQYF.

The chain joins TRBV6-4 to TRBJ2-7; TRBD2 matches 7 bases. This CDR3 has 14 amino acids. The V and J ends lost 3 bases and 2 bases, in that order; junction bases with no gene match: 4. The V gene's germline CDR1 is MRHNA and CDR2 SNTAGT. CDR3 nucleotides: TGTGCCAGCAGTGAAAGGACTAGACCCTACGAGCAGTACTTC. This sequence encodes CASSERTRPYEQYF.

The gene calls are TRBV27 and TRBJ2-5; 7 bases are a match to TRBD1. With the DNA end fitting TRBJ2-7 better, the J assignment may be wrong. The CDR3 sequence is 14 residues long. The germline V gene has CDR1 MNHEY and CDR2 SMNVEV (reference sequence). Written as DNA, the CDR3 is TGTGCCAGCAGTTTTTGGGACAGCCCCTACGAGCAGTACTTC. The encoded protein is CASSFWDSPYEQYF.

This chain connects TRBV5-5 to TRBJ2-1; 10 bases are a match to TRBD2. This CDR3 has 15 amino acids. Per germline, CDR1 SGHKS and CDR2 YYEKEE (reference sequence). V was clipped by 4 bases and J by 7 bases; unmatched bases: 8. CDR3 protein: CASSAGLALLNEQFF. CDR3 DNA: TGTGCCAGCAGCGCGGGACTAGCGCTGCTAAATGAGCAGTTCTTC. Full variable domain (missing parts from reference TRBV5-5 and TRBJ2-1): DAGVTQSPTHLIKTRGQQVTLRCSPISGHKSVSWYQQVLGQGPQFIFQYYEKEERGRGNFPDRFSARQFPNYSSELNVNALLLGDSALYLCASSAGLALLNEQFFGPGTRLTVL.

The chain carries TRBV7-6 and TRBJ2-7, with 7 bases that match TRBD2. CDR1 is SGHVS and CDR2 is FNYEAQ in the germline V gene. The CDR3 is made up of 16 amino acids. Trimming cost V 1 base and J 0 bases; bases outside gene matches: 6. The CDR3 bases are TGTGCCAGCAGCTTAGAACTTGCGGGGGACTCCTACGAGCAGTACTTC. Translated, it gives CASSLELAGDSYEQYF.

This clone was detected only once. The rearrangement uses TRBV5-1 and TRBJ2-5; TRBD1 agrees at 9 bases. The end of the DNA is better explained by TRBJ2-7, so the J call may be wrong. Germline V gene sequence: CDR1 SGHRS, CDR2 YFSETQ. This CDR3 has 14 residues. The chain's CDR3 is CASSEGTGPYEQYF. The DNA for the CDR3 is TGCGCCAGCAGCGAGGGGACAGGGCCGTACGAGCAGTACTTC.

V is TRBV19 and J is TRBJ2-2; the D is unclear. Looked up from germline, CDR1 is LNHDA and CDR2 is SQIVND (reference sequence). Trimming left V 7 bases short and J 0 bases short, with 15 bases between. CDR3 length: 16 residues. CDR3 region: CASTPLALSNTGELFF. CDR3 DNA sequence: TGTGCCAGTACCCCGTTAGCCTTATCGAACACCGGGGAGCTGTTTTTT.

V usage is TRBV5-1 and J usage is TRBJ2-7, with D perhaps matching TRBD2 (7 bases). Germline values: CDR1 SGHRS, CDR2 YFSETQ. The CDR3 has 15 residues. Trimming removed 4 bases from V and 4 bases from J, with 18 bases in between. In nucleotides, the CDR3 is TGCGCCAGCAGCCCGGCTGGGAGGGGGTTGTACGAGCAGTACTTC. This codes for CASSPAGRGLYEQYF.

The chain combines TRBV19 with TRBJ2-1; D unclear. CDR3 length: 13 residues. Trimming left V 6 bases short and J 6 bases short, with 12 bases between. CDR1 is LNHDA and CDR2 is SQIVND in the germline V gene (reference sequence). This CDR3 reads CASRQNMGNEQFF. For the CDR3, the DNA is TGTGCCAGTAGACAAAATATGGGCAATGAGCAGTTCTTC. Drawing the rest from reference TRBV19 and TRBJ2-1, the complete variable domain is DGGITQSPKYLFRKEGQNVTLSCEQNLNHDAMYWYRQDPGQGLRLIYYSQIVNDFQKGDIAEGYSVSREKKESFPLTVTSAQKNPTAFYLCASRQNMGNEQFFGPGTRLTVL.

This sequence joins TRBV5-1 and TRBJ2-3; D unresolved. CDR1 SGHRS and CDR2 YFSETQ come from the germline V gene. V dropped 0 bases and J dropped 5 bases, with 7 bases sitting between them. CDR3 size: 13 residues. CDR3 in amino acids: CASSLVGLDTQYF. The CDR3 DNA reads TGCGCCAGCAGCTTGGTGGGATTAGATACGCAGTATTTT.

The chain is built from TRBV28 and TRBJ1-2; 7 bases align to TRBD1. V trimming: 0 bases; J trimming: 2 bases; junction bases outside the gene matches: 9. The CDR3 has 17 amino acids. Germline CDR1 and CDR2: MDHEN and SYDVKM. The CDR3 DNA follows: TGTGCCAGCAGTTTATGGTCCACCGGGACAGACAACTATGGCTACACCTTC. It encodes CASSLWSTGTDNYGYTF.

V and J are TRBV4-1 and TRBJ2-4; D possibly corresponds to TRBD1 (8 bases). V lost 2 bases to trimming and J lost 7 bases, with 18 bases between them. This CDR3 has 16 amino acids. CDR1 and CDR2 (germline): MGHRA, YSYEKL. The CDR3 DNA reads TGCGCCAGCAGCCAAAACAGGGGGGGGCAGGGTAACATTCAGTACTTC. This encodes CASSQNRGGQGNIQYF.

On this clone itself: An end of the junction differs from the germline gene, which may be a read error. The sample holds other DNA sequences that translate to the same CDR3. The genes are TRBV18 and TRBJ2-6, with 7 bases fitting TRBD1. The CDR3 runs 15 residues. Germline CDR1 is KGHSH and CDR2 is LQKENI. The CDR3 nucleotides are TGTGCCAGCTCGCCACAGGGGACTGGGGCCAACGTCCTGACTTTC. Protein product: CASSPQGTGANVLTF.

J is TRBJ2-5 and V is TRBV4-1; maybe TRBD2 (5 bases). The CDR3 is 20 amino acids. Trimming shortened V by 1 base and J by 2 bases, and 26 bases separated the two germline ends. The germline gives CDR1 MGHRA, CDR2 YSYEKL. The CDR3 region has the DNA TGCGCCAGCAGCCAAGGGATTACCCTAACTAGTGATCGGTTACAAGAGACCCAGTACTTC. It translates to CASSQGITLTSDRLQETQYF.